Following are 15 T cell receptor beta chains from one sample sequenced in a study of CD8 T cells in Susac syndrome. Random hexamers were used to reverse transcribe the RNA input (about 0.5 to 1 ug). One entry per CDR3 protein results from TCRdb running MiXCR on the immunoSEQ multiplex PCR reads. This table holds fewer than 150,000 distinct CDR3 sequences, 94% found once. Sequencing used CD8+ T cells from PBMCs. The source of these receptors is a human donor in good health.

The chain links TRBV13 to TRBJ2-7, with D unclear. Germline loops: CDR1 PRHDT, CDR2 FYEKMQ (reference sequence). The CDR3 has 14 residues. V shed 2 bases and J shed 6 bases, with 14 bases lying between them. CDR3 coding DNA: TGTGCCAGCAGCTTAATTGGGCCCTCTGGCGAGCAGTACTTC. It encodes CASSLIGPSGEQYF.

The rearrangement links TRBV12-3 or TRBV12-4 to TRBJ1-5; D remains ambiguous. The CDR3 is made up of 13 amino acids. Trimming shortened V by 2 bases and J by 6 bases, and 8 bases separated the two germline ends. The CDR3 is CASSLQSSQPQHF. As DNA, the CDR3 is TGTGCCAGCAGTTTACAGTCCTCTCAGCCCCAGCATTTT.

The chain employs TRBV7-9 and TRBJ2-5, with D perhaps matching TRBD1 or TRBD2 (5 bases each). With 7 bases removed from V and 5 bases from J, the gap between germline ends came to 14 bases. The CDR3 runs to 13 residues. Germline V CDR1 and CDR2: SEHNR, FQNEAQ (reference sequence). The CDR3 DNA sequence: TGTGCCAGCACCCACTCCAGGGAGGAGACCCAGTACTTC. Its translation: CASTHSREETQYF. Full variable domain (missing parts from reference TRBV7-9 and TRBJ2-5): DTGVSQNPRHKITKRGQNVTFRCDPISEHNRLYWYRQTLGQGPEFLTYFQNEAQLEKSRLLSDRFSAERPKGSFSTLEIQRTEQGDSAMYLCASTHSREETQYFGPGTRLLVL.

J is TRBJ2-1 and V is TRBV6-5, with D uncertain. Between the trimmed V and J ends, which lost 5 bases and 7 bases, there was a span of 3 bases. The CDR3 contains 10 residues. Germline V CDR1 and CDR2: MNHEY, SVGAGI. CDR3 protein: CASSVNEQFF. The DNA for the CDR3 is TGTGCCAGCAGTGTAAATGAGCAGTTCTTC.

This rearrangement joins TRBV6-4 to TRBJ2-2, with 10 bases aligning to TRBD2. This CDR3 region has 16 residues. Per germline, CDR1 MRHNA and CDR2 SNTAGT. Trimming removed 6 bases from V and 6 bases from J; junction bases left unmatched: 10. The CDR3 bases are TGTGCCAGCAGCCAACGACTAGCGGGTAGCCCCGGGGAGCTGTTTTTT. It encodes CASSQRLAGSPGELFF.

This rearrangement joins TRBV4-2 to TRBJ1-2; TRBD1 is a possible D gene (5 bases). V lost 0 bases to trimming and J lost 3 bases, with 17 bases between them. The CDR3 covers 17 residues. Per germline, CDR1 LGHNA and CDR2 YNFKEQ. DNA for the CDR3: TGTGCCAGCAGCCAAGAGGCCGGTCCAGGGTGGCACTATGGCTACACCTTC. Encoded protein: CASSQEAGPGWHYGYTF.

Only one count was recorded for this clonotype. The chain uses TRBV2 and TRBJ2-1; D not resolved. CDR1 and CDR2 from the germline V gene are SNHLY and FYNNEI. The CDR3 loop spans 14 amino acids. Trimming stripped 3 bases from V and 4 bases from J, with 10 bases between. The DNA for the CDR3 is TGTGCCAGCAGTGATCGTTTGGGGTACAATGAGCAGTTCTTC. Protein: CASSDRLGYNEQFF.

V and J are TRBV6-5 and TRBJ2-7; perhaps D is TRBD1 or TRBD2 (5 bases each). CDR1 and CDR2 (germline): MNHEY, SVGAGI. The CDR3 totals 13 residues. Trimming left V 2 bases short and J 5 bases short, with 10 bases between. The CDR3 here is CASSYGTHDEQYF. In DNA, the CDR3 is TGTGCCAGCAGTTACGGGACCCATGACGAGCAGTACTTC.

The chain couples TRBV27 to TRBJ2-7, with D hard to call. The ends were cut back, 6 bases at V and 3 bases at J, with 15 bases in the middle. CDR1 and CDR2 from the germline V gene are MNHEY and SMNVEV (reference sequence). This CDR3 is built from 14 residues. CDR3 sequence: CASSLDEKGYEQYF. Here the CDR3 DNA reads TGTGCCAGCAGCCTAGACGAGAAGGGCTACGAGCAGTACTTC.

The chain employs TRBV7-8 and TRBJ2-3, with 7 bases identical to TRBD2. This CDR3 has 15 residues. With V trimmed by 11 bases and J by 3 bases, 14 bases remained unmatched. CDR1 SGHVS and CDR2 FQNEAQ come from the germline V gene. CDR3 bases: TGTGCCGCAAAGGGTGGCGGGAGCGTTACAGATACGCAGTATTTT. It specifies CAAKGGGSVTDTQYF.

The gene calls are TRBV9 and TRBJ1-5; tentative D call: TRBD1 (5 bases). Trimming took 3 bases from V and 4 from J, leaving 14 bases between them. CDR3 size: 15 residues. The germline CDR1 and CDR2 sequences are SGDLS and YYNGEE. CDR3 residues: CASSDGKGQNQPQHF. The CDR3 DNA reads TGTGCCAGCAGCGACGGGAAGGGGCAAAATCAGCCCCAGCATTTT.

V is TRBV7-2 and J is TRBJ2-1, with TRBD2 as a possible D gene (6 bases). V lost 7 bases to trimming and J lost 6 bases, with 13 bases between them. This CDR3 spans 13 amino acids. CDR1 and CDR2 from the germline V gene are SGHTA and FQGNSA. For the CDR3, the DNA is TGTGCCAGCACCGGGACTTCGACCAATGAGCAGTTCTTC. It codes for CASTGTSTNEQFF.

The chain has TRBV27 and TRBJ2-7; TRBD2 agrees at 10 bases. CDR3 length: 15 residues. Looked up from germline, CDR1 is MNHEY and CDR2 is SMNVEV (reference sequence). The V segment lost 3 bases and the J segment 1 base; nucleotides outside the gene matches: 3. The CDR3 DNA sequence: TGTGCCAGCAGTTTCGAGACTAGCGGGTCCTACGAGCAGTACTTC. It specifies CASSFETSGSYEQYF.

The J gene is TRBJ2-7, the V gene TRBV3-1; D gene uncertain. Deletions cut 0 bases from V and 2 bases from J, with 11 bases between. The CDR3 spans 15 residues. Germline V lookup: CDR1 LGHDT, CDR2 YNNKEL (reference sequence). Written as DNA, the CDR3 is TGTGCCAGCAGCCAAGACCAAAGGAAGACCTACGAGCAGTACTTC. Its translation: CASSQDQRKTYEQYF.

V is TRBV9 and J is TRBJ2-7; D is uncertain. Between the trimmed V and J ends, which lost 0 bases and 13 bases, there was a span of 8 bases. The V gene's germline CDR1 is SGDLS and CDR2 YYNGEE. The CDR3 extends over 10 amino acids. The CDR3 DNA is TGTGCCAGCAGCGTAGAACAAGGATACTTC. Encoded protein: CASSVEQGYF.